The rows below give T cell receptor beta chains drawn from one sample of a study of shared clonotypes between healthy human individuals. Generated by immunoSEQ multiplex PCR, the TCRdb table keeps only in-frame clones and is missing some. Of millions of clones detected, just over 90% appear once; the ten largest clones hold roughly 0.15%. Specimen: naive CD4+ T cells sorted from blood. The receptor set was obtained from a man between 18 and 35 years old in good health. Both conserved end residues are trimmed from each CDR3. Each record gives: V gene, CDR3 length, CDR3 protein.

>TRBV11-2|13
ASSNTDGYNSPLH
>TRBV5-1|11
ASSHGTAYEQY
>TRBV27|13
ASKREGSGGYEQY
>TRBV12-5|9
ASGLVTVHT
>TRBV7-2|11
ASSLRTDYGYT
>TRBV13|13
ASSLEGAGAYEQY
>TRBV5-1|13
ASSLGGPGNTEAF
>TRBV5-1|14
ASRLGTSAATDTQY
>TRBV7-3|16
ASSSRGGWDRQSYEQY
>TRBV7-2|12
ASSLGPGARGYT
>TRBV18|11
ASSPSLPYEQY
>TRBV5-1|11
ASTRGDQETQY
>TRBV6-5|12
ASSYGASNQPQH
>TRBV28|12
ASSPTGLIDEQY
>TRBV5-1|14
ASSLAGTSGQETQY
>TRBV6-1|9
ASTETVVLT
>TRBV7-2|13
ASSFAGTEGDYQY
>TRBV19|10
ASSEGDYGYT
>TRBV10-3|11
AITSQGTDEQY
>TRBV2|10
ASSEVGTWEF
>TRBV19|13
ASSAESSGANVLT
>TRBV7-9|15
ASSSTGYRSYNSPLH
>TRBV19|12
ASSSDRSYYGYT